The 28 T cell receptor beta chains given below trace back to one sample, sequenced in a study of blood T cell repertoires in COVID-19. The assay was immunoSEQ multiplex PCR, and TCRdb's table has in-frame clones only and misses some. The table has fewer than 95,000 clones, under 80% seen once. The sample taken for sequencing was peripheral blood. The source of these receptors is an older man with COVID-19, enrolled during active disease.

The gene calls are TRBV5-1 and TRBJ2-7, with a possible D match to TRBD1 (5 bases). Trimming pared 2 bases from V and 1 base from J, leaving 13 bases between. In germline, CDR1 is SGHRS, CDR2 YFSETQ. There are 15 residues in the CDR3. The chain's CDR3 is CASSFVQVPSYEQYF. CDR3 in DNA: TGCGCCAGCAGCTTCGTACAGGTACCTTCCTACGAGCAGTACTTC.

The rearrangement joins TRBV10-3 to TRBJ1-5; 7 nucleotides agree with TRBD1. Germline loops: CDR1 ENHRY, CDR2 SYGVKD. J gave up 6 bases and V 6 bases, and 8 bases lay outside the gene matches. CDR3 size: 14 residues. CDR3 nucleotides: TGTGCCATCAGCGCCGGGACAGTATCTCAGCCCCAGCATTTT. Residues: CAISAGTVSQPQHF.

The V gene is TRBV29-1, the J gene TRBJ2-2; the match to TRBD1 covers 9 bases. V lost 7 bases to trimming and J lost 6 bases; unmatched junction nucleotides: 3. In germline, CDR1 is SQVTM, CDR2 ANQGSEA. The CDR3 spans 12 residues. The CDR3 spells CSAWTGAGELFF. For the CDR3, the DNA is TGCAGCGCCTGGACAGGGGCCGGGGAGCTGTTTTTT.

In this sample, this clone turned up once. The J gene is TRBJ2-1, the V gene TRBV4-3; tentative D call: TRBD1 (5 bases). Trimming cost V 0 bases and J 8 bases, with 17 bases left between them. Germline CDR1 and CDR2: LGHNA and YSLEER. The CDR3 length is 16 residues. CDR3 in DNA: TGCGCCAGCAGCCAAGAGGGGTGGGGCCCCTCATATGAGCAGTTCTTC. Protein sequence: CASSQEGWGPSYEQFF.

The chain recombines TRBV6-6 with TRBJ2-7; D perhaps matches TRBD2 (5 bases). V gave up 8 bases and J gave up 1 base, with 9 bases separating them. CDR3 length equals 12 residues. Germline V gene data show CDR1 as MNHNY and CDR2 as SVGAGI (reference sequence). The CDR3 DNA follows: TGTGCCAGCGACGAGGGTTCCTACGAGCAGTACTTC. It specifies CASDEGSYEQYF.

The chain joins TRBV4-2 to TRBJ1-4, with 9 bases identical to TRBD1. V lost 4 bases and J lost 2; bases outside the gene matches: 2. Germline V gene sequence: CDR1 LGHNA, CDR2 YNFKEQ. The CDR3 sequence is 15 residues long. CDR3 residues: CASSLQGATNEKLFF. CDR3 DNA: TGTGCCAGCAGCCTACAGGGGGCCACTAATGAAAAACTGTTTTTT.

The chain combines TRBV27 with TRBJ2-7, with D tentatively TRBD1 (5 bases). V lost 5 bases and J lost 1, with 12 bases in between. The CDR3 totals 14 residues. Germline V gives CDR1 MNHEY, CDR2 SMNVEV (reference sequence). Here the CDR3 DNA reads TGTGCCAGCAGTCAAGACAGCGTTTCCTACGAGCAGTACTTC. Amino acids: CASSQDSVSYEQYF.

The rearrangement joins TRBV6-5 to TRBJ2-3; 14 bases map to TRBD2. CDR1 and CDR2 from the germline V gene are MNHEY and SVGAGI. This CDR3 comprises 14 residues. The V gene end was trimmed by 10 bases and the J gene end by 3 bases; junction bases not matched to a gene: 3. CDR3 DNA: TGTGCCACCCGGACTAGCGGGAGGACAGATACGCAGTATTTT. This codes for CATRTSGRTDTQYF.

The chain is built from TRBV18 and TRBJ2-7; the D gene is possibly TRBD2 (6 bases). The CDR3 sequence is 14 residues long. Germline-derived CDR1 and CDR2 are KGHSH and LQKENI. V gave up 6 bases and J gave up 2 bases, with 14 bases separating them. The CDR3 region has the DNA TGTGCCAGCTCGGAGGGTTCGGTCACCTACGAGCAGTACTTC. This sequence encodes CASSEGSVTYEQYF.

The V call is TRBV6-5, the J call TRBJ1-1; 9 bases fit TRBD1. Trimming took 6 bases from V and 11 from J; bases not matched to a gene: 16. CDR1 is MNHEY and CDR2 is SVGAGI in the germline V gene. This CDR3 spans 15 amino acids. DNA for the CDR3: TGTGCCAGCAGCCCAACCATTGACAGGGGGACGGGTGCTTTCTTT. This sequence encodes CASSPTIDRGTGAFF.

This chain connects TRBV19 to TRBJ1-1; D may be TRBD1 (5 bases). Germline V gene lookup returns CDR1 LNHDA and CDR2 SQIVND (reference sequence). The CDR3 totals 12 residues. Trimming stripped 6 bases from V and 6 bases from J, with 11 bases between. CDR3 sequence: CASRQGISEAFF. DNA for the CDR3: TGTGCCAGTAGGCAGGGAATTTCTGAAGCTTTCTTT. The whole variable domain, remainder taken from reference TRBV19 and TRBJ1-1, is DGGITQSPKYLFRKEGQNVTLSCEQNLNHDAMYWYRQDPGQGLRLIYYSQIVNDFQKGDIAEGYSVSREKKESFPLTVTSAQKNPTAFYLCASRQGISEAFFGQGTRLTVV.

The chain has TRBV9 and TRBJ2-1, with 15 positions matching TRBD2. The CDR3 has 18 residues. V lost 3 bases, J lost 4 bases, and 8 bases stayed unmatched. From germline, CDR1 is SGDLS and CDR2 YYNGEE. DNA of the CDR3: TGTGCCAGCAGCGGGACTAGCGGGAGGGCCATTCCATACAATGAGCAGTTCTTC. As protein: CASSGTSGRAIPYNEQFF.

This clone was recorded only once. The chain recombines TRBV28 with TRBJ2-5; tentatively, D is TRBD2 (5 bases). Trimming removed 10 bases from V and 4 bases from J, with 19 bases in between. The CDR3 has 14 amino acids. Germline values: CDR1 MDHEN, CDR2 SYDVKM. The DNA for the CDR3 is TGTGCCATCAACCCGGGAACCCGGGTAGAGACCCAGTACTTC. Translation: CAINPGTRVETQYF.

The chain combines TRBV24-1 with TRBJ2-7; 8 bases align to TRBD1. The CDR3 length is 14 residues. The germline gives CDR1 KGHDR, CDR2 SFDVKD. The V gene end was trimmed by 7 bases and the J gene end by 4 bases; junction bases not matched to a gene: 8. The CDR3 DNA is TGTGCCACCAGCCCCGGACAGGGTAATTACGAGCAGTACTTC. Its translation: CATSPGQGNYEQYF.

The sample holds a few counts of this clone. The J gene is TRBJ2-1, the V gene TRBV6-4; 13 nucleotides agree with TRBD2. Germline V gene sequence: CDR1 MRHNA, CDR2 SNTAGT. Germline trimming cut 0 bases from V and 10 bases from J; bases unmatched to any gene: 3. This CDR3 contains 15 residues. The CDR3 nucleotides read TGTGCCAGCAGTGACTCCGGGACTAGCGGGAACGAGCAGTTCTTC. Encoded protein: CASSDSGTSGNEQFF.

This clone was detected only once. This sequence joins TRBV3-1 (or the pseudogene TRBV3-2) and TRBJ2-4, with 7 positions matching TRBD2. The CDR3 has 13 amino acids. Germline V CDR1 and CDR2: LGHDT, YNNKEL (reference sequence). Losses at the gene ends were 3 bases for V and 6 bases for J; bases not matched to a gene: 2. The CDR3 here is CASSQTSRNIQYF. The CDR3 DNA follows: TGTGCCAGCAGCCAGACTAGCAGAAACATTCAGTACTTC.

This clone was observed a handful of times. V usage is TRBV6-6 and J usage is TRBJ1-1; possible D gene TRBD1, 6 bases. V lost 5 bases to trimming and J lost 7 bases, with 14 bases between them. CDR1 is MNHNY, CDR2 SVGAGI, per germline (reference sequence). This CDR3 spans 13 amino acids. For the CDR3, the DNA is TGTGCCAGCAGTACTGTGGGGGGGCGTGAAGCTTTCTTT. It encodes CASSTVGGREAFF.

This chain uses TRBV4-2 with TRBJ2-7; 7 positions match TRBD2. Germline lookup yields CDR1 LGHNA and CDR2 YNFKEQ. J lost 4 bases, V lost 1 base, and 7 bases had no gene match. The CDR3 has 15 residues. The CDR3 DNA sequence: TGTGCCAGCAGCCAAGTCCCGGGAGGAAGGTACGAGCAGTACTTC. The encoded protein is CASSQVPGGRYEQYF.

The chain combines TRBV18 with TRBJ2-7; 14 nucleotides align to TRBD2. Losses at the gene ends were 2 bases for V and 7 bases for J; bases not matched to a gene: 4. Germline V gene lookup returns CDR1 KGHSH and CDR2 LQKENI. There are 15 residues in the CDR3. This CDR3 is CASSPWTSGRREQYF. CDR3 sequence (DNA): TGTGCCAGCTCACCATGGACTAGCGGGAGGCGAGAGCAGTACTTC. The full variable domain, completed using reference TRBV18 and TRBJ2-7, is NAGVMQNPRHLVRRRGQEARLRCSPMKGHSHVYWYRQLPEEGLKFMVYLQKENIIDESGMPKERFSAEFPKEGPSILRIQQVVRGDSAAYFCASSPWTSGRREQYFGPGTRLTVT.

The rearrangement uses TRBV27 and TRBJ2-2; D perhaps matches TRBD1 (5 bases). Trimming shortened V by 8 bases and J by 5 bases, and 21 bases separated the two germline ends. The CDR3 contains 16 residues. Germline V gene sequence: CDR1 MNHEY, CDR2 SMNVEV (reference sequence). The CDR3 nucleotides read TGTGCCAGCTATCGGCAGGGATCTGGCAGAACCGGGGAGCTGTTTTTT. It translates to CASYRQGSGRTGELFF.

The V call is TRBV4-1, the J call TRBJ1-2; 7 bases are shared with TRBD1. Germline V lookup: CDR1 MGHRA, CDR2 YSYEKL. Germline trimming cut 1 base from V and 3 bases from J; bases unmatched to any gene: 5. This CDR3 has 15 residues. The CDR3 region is CASSQGDSGYYGYTF. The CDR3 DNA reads TGCGCCAGCAGCCAAGGGGACAGCGGGTACTATGGCTACACCTTC.

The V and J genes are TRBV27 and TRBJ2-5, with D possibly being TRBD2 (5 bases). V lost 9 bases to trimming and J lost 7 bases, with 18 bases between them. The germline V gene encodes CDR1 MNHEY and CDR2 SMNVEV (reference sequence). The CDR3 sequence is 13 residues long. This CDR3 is CASSGVGSATQYF. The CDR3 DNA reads TGTGCCAGTTCCGGGGTGGGGAGTGCGACCCAGTACTTC.

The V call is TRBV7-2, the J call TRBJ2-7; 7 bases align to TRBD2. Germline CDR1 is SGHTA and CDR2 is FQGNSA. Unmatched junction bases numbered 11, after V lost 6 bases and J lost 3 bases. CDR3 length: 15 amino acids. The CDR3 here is CASSPPSGGVYEQYF. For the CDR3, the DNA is TGTGCCAGCAGTCCACCTAGCGGAGGGGTCTACGAGCAGTACTTC.

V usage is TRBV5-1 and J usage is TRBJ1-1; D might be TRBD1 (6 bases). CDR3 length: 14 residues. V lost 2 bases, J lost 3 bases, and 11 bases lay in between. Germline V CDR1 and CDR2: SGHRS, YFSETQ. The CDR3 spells CASSFQNRDTEAFF. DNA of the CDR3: TGCGCCAGCAGCTTTCAAAACAGGGACACTGAAGCTTTCTTT.

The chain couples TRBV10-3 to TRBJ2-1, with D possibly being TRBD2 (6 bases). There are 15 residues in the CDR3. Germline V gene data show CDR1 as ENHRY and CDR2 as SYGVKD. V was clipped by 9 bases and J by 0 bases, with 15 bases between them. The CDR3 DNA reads TGTGCCATGGGGACTCCACAGAGCTCCTACAATGAGCAGTTCTTC. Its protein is CAMGTPQSSYNEQFF.

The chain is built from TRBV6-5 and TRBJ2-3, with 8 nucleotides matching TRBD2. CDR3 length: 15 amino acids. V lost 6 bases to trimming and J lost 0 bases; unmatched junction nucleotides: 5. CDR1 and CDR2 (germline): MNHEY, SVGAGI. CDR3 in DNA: TGTGCCAGCAGCTTCTTAGCGGGAAGCACAGATACGCAGTATTTT. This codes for CASSFLAGSTDTQYF.

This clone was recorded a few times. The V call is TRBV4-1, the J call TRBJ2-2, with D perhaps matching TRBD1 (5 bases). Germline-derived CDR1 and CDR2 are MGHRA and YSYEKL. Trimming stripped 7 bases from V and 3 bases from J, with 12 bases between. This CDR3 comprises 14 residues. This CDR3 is CASKDTVDTGELFF. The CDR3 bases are TGCGCCAGCAAGGACACCGTCGACACCGGGGAGCTGTTTTTT.

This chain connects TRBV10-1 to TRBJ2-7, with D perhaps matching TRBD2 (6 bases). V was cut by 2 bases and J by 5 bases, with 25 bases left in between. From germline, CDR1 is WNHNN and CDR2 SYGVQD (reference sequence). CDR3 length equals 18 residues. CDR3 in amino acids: CASSERLREATHGNEQYF. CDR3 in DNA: TGCGCCAGCAGTGAGAGGCTGCGGGAAGCCACACACGGTAACGAGCAGTACTTC.